This note documents a single TCR beta chain sequence. Its recognized antigen is unknown. TRB rearrangements were amplified by multiplex PCR using a touch-down protocol with TRB-A and TRB-B primer pools mixed in one tube. Illumina adapters and sample indices were added to the amplicons through two consecutive PCR reactions using Phusion HS II polymerase. The amplicons were purified from gel with the NucleoSpin Gel and PCR Clean-up kit, after which the amplicons were quantified by Qubit and checked for quality on an Agilent 2100 Bioanalyzer. Libraries were sequenced on an Illumina MiSeq using 600-cycle, single-indexed, paired-end runs. The published analysis was carried out like this. MiXCR version 2.1.12, together with the default MiXCR reference library, was used to align and assemble the TRB reads. A clone was defined by each unique CDR3 nucleotide sequence, and analysis was restricted to productive sequences with at least two reads. To assess repertoire diversity, an R script computed alpha-parameterized diversity profiles (alpha 0 to 5), which included the Shannon (alpha 1) and Simpson (alpha 2) indices. The tcR package was used to compute combinatorial TRB VJ usage, which was then compared between cohorts by principal component analysis with ade4. GLIPH was used to cluster TCRbeta CDR3s in pairs of cohorts matched for age and read depth, and a Wilcoxon test was used to compare cluster frequencies. TCRdb reprocessed the raw reads; every CDR3 protein sequence is a single record, and DNA is not supplied. What appears here as the V and J calls and clone size reflects TCRdb's work, not the paper's. This sample's table lists 7,000 to 8,500 distinct CDR3 sequences. The ten most abundant clones make up more than 25% of the sample.

The entry originates in a study of T cell clusters in autoimmune cytopenias (dated by TCRdb to between 2019 and 2020). Context from the whole study: The median TRB sequencing depth was about 50,000 reads per sample, and the median number of distinct TRB clonotypes was roughly 2,000 per sample. Alongside healthy, CLL and autoimmune hepatitis controls, autoimmune cytopenia patients had their peripheral blood TRB and IGH repertoires sequenced at active disease and again during treatment follow-up. The goal of the study was to find out whether patients with autoimmune cytopenia have a disease-specific immune repertoire signature that could be used as a blood-based biomarker.

The CDR3 numbers 13 residues from cysteine through phenylalanine. No DNA accompanies this entry. From the germline V gene, CDR1 is WSHSY and CDR2 is SAAADI. TRB amplification used around 250 ng of peripheral blood genomic DNA, tens of thousands of genome equivalents, per sample. Beyond this particular receptor, the publication reports: A lack of physiological T cell clusters in primary autoimmune cytopenia patients was suggested by GLIPH, as 51 clusters were found to be exclusive to healthy donors versus about 16 exclusive to patients. The cluster-lack signature was not seen for secondary cytopenia versus CLL, apparently masked by the dominant lymphoma-associated repertoire. Approximately 3-fold more exclusive TRB clusters were observed in healthy donors than in active autoimmune hepatitis patients, consistent with an autoimmunity-wide signature. The T cell clusters were defined only in silico, and the functional role of the clusters still needed to be validated experimentally. TRB repertoire shifts, with less even repertoires observed in secondary cytopenia and CLL, were mostly attributed to lymphoma bias rather than autoimmunity.

Sequencing was done on a sample of peripheral blood. Here the chain combines TRBV10-2 and TRBJ1-2; checking the TCRdb D call of TRBD1 is not possible without DNA. The receptor was isolated from a human donor with an autoimmune cytopenia or autoimmune hepatitis (not recorded which). CDR3 protein: CASSLGVNYGYTF.